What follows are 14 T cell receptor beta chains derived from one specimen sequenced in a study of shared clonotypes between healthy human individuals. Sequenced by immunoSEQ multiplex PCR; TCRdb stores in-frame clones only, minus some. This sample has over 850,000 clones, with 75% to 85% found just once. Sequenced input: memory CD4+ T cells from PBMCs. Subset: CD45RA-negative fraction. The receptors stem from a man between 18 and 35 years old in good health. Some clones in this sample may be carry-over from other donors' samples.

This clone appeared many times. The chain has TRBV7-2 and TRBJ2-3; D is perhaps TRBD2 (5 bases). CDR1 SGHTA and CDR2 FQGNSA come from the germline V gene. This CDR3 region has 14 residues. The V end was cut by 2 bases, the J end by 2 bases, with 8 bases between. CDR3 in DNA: TGTGCCAGCAGCTTACGGCTAGCCACAGATACGCAGTATTTT. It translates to CASSLRLATDTQYF.

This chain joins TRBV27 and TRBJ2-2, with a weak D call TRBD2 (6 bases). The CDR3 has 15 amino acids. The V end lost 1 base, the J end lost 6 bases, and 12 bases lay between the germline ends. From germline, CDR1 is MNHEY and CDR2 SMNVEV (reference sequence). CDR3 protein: CASSLFGSRPGELFF. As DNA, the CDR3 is TGTGCCAGCAGTTTATTCGGGAGCCGTCCCGGGGAGCTGTTTTTT.

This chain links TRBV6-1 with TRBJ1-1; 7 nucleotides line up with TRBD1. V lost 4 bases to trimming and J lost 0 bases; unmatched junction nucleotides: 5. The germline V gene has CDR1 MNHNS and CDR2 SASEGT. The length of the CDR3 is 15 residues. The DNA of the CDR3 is TGTGCCAGCAGTGCAGGACAGGAGCTGAACACTGAAGCTTTCTTT. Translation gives CASSAGQELNTEAFF.

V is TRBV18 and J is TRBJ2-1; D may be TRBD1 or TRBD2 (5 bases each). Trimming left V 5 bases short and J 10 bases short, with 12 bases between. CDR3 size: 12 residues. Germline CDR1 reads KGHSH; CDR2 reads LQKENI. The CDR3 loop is CASSTPGREQFF. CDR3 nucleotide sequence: TGTGCCAGCTCAACCCCAGGGAGAGAGCAGTTCTTC.

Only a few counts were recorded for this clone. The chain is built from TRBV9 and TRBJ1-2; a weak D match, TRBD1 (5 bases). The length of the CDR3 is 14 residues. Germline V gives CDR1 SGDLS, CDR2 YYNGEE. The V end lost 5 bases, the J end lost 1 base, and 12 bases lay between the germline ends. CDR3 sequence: CASSRDGLNYGYTF. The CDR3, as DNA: TGTGCCAGCAGTCGGGACGGCCTTAACTATGGCTACACCTTC.

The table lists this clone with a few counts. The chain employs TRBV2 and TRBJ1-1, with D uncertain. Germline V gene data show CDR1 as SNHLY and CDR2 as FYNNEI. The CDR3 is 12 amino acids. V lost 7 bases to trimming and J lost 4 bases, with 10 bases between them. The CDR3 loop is CASTKGPTEAFF. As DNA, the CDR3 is TGTGCCAGCACGAAGGGCCCCACTGAAGCTTTCTTT.

CDR3 nucleotides: TGTGCCAGCAGTTTGTGGGGGAGGGGACAAGAGACCCAGTACTTC. Protein sequence: CASSLWGRGQETQYF. The chain is built from TRBV28 and TRBJ2-5; 7 nucleotides match TRBD2. There are 15 residues in the CDR3. After removal of 3 bases from V and 2 bases from J, the junction contained 6 bases not matched to a gene. The germline V gene encodes CDR1 MDHEN and CDR2 SYDVKM.

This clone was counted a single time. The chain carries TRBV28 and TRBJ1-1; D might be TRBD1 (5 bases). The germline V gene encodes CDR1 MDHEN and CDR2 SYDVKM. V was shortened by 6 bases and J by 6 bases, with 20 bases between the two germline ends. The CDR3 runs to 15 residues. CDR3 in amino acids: CASSNGDSSVPEAFF. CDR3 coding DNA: TGTGCCAGCAGCAACGGGGACTCCAGTGTTCCTGAAGCTTTCTTT.

The CDR3 reads CASSLEGTGNTIYF. CDR3 nucleotide sequence: TGTGCCAGCAGCTTAGAGGGGACTGGAAACACCATATATTTT. The genes are TRBV7-2 and TRBJ1-3; a possible D gene is TRBD1 (5 bases). Germline V gene sequence: CDR1 SGHTA, CDR2 FQGNSA. This CDR3 is 14 amino acids long. The V gene lost 1 base and the J gene lost 2 bases, with 6 bases spanning the gap.

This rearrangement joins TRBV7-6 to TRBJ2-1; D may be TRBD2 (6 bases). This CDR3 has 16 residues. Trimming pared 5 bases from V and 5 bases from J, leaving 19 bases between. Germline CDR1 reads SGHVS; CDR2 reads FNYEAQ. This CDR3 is CASSRMRAGTHNEQFF. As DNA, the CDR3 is TGTGCCAGCAGCCGTATGAGGGCGGGAACCCACAATGAGCAGTTCTTC. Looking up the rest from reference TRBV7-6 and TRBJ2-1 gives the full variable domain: GAGVSQSPRYKVTKRGQDVALRCDPISGHVSLYWYRQALGQGPEFLTYFNYEAQQDKSGLPNDRFSAERPEGSISTLTIQRTEQRDSAMYRCASSRMRAGTHNEQFFGPGTRLTVL.

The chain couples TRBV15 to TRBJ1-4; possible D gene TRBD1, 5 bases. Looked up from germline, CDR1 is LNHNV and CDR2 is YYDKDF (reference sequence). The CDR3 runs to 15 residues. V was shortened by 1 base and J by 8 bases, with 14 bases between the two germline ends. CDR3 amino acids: CATSRGLGAGEKLFF. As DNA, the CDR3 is TGTGCCACCAGCAGAGGGCTTGGGGCAGGCGAAAAACTGTTTTTT.

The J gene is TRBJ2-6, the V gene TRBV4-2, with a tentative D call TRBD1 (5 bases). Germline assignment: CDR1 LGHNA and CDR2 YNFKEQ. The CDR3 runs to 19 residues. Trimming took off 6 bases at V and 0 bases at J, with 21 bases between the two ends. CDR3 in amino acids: CASSPSWRQSNSGANVLTF. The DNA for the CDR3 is TGTGCCAGCAGTCCTTCGTGGCGACAGTCCAACTCTGGGGCCAACGTCCTGACTTTC.

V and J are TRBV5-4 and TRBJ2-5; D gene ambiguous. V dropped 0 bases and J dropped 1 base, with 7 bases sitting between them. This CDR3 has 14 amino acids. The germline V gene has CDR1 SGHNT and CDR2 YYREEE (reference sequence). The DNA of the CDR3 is TGTGCCAGCAGCTTGGACAGCACCCAAGAGACCCAGTACTTC. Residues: CASSLDSTQETQYF.

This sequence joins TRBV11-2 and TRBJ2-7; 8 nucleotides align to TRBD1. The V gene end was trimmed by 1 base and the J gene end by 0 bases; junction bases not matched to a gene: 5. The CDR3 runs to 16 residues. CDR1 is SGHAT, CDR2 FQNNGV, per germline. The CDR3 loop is CASSLVLDRGSYEQYF. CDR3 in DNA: TGTGCCAGCAGCTTAGTTCTCGACAGGGGCTCCTACGAGCAGTACTTC.